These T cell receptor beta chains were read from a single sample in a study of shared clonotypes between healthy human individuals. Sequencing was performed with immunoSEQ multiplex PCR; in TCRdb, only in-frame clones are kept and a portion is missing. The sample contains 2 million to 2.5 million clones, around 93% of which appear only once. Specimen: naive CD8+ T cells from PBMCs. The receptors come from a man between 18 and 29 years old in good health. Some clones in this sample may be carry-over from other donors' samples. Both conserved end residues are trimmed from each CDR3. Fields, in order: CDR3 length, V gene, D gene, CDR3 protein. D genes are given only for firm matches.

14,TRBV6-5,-,ASSYFDDQGLETQY
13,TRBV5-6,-,ASSLIFSGNTEAF
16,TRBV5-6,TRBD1,ASSAGTKRTGLDTEAF
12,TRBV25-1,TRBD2,ASSALAGVNEQF
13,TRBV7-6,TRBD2,ASRRLAEPSGELF
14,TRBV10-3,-,AISESAGNSYNEQF
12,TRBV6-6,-,ASSYRGDTGELF
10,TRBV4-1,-,ASSQTQGTQY
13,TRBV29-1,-,SVEDRGKAKNIQY
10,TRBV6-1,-,ASTNVPDEQY
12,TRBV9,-,ASSGGRGGEKLF
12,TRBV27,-,ASATTGPGQPQH